These T cell receptor beta chains were read from a single sample in a study of CD4 T cells in relation to SARS-CoV-2 and coronaviruses. Measured with immunoSEQ multiplex PCR; TCRdb has only the in-frame clones, and not every one. Among fewer than 35,000 clones, more than 65% were seen once, and the ten largest hold 3.4%. These receptors' antigens are unknown. What was sequenced was memory CD4+ T cells from PBMCs, cultured in vitro. The receptors shown here come from an adult with COVID-19. Each CDR3 is given with its conserved first and last residue. D genes are given only for firm matches. Clone size is not always given. Where it is, it says once, few, many or a class for expanded clones.

- | - | TRBJ2-1 | TRBV28 | TGTGCCAGCAGTTTCCTAGTGGAAGGTGAGCAGTTCTTC | CASSFLVEGEQFF
- | - | TRBJ2-5 | TRBV11-2 | TGTGCCAGCAGCCTCACAAGAGTTGGGGCGCGGGAGACCCAGTACTTC | CASSLTRVGARETQYF
- | TRBD2 | TRBJ2-7 | TRBV28 | TGTGCCAGCAGTACCCCGGCGCTAGCGGGATTGACCTACGAGCAGTACTTC | CASSTPALAGLTYEQYF
- | - | TRBJ2-3 | TRBV2 | TGTGCCAGCAGTGGTGCGCAACCCACAGATACGCAGTATTTT | CASSGAQPTDTQYF
- | TRBD2 | TRBJ2-1 | TRBV3-1/TRBV3-2 | TGTGCCAGCAGCCAAATTTCACTAGCGGGAGAGAATGAGCAGTTCTTC | CASSQISLAGENEQFF
- | - | TRBJ2-7 | TRBV20-1 | TGCAGTGCTAGTAACAGGGCCAGTGGGGTCTACGAGCAGTACTTC | CSASNRASGVYEQYF
- | - | TRBJ2-1 | TRBV5-1 | TGCGCCAGCAGCCGGACTCGCTTTGAGCAGTTCTTC | CASSRTRFEQFF
- | - | TRBJ2-7 | TRBV5-5 | TGTGCCAGCTACAACGCCGGCGAGCAGTACTTC | CASYNAGEQYF
- | - | TRBJ2-7 | TRBV7-2 | TGTGCCAGCAGCTTTTCATCGGGAGTCAACGAGCAGTACTTC | CASSFSSGVNEQYF
- | TRBD2 | TRBJ2-3 | TRBV4-2 | TGTGCCAGCAGCCACCAAAGCGGGAGGGCCGAAGATACGCAGTATTTT | CASSHQSGRAEDTQYF
few | - | TRBJ1-5 | TRBV19 | TGTGCCAGTAGTATCGGCAGGGCGGGTAATCAGCCCCAGCATTTT | CASSIGRAGNQPQHF
once | - | TRBJ2-2 | TRBV7-2 | TGTGCCAGCAGCCCTAGCGTTAGGAACACCGGGGAGCTGTTTTTT | CASSPSVRNTGELFF
- | TRBD2 | TRBJ2-1 | TRBV11-2 | TGTGCCAGCAGCTTAGATGTTGCTAGCGGGAGTTTTCTCGACAATGAGCAGTTCTTC | CASSLDVASGSFLDNEQFF
- | - | TRBJ2-3 | TRBV5-1 | TGCGCCAGCAGCTTTGACACAAGCACAGATACGCAGTATTTT | CASSFDTSTDTQYF
- | TRBD1 | TRBJ2-7 | TRBV28 | TGTGCCAGCAGTTTCGACAGGGGAAGCTACGAGCAGTACTTC | CASSFDRGSYEQYF
- | - | TRBJ2-4 | TRBV28 | TGTGCCAGCAGTTCGGCCACTAGGCGGAGGGCAGCCAAAAACATTCAGTACTTC | CASSSATRRRAAKNIQYF
- | TRBD1 | TRBJ2-7 | TRBV27 | TGTGCCAGCAGGACAGGGCTCGAGCAGTACTTC | CASRTGLEQYF